This entry lists 18 T cell receptor beta chains sequenced from one sample in a study of blood T cells in healthy people across ages. A J-beta primer mix and a sample-barcoded 5' primer were used in a second PCR of roughly 7 to 12 cycles. One entry per CDR3 protein, called by TCRdb with MiXCR from the 5' RACE reads. The table has 1.5 million to 2 million distinct CDR3 sequences, approximately 30% seen once; the top ten hold roughly 8.2%. The sample taken for sequencing was blood. These receptors came from a woman in her twenties or thirties in good health.

This chain uses TRBV20-1 with TRBJ2-5; 8 bases agree with TRBD1. Germline CDR1 and CDR2: DFQATT and SNEGSKA (reference sequence). The J segment lost 3 bases and the V segment lost 6 bases, leaving 9 bases of the junction unmatched. This CDR3 contains 14 residues. The CDR3 sequence: CSAQLSTGEETQYF. For the CDR3, the DNA is TGCAGTGCCCAACTATCGACAGGGGAAGAGACCCAGTACTTC.

This clonotype was observed at least ten times. The gene calls are TRBV11-2 and TRBJ2-3; 7 nucleotides match TRBD2. V lost 5 bases, J lost 0 bases, and 5 bases stayed unmatched. Germline V gene sequence: CDR1 SGHAT, CDR2 FQNNGV. This CDR3 has 15 amino acids. CDR3 in amino acids: CASSHVAGSTDTQYF. In nucleotides, the CDR3 is TGTGCCAGCAGCCATGTAGCGGGTAGCACAGATACGCAGTATTTT.

This clonotype was counted ten times or more. The chain has TRBV4-2 and TRBJ2-1; D gene uncertain. Germline-derived CDR1 and CDR2 are LGHNA and YNFKEQ. V was shortened by 0 bases and J by 10 bases, with 7 bases between the two germline ends. This CDR3 has 12 amino acids. CDR3 coding DNA: TGTGCCAGCAGCCAAGACACCAACGAGCAGTTCTTC. Translating it yields CASSQDTNEQFF.

This clonotype was counted a single time. A much bigger clone sits one base away, suggesting this may be a read error. Since the CDR3 does not end with the conserved phenylalanine or tryptophan, this likely comes from a read error. The chain couples TRBV7-2 to TRBJ1-2; 9 nucleotides match TRBD1. The ends lost 5 bases at V and 7 bases at J; junction bases unmatched: 8. CDR1 and CDR2 (germline): SGHTA, FQGNSA. This CDR3 spans 14 amino acids. The CDR3: CASSLDRGAVGYTC. The CDR3 nucleotides are TGTGCCAGCAGCCTCGACAGGGGGGCGGTTGGCTACACCTGC.

This clonotype was observed a handful of times. This chain joins TRBV20-1 and TRBJ2-1; tentative D call: TRBD2 (6 bases). Trimming left V 2 bases short and J 0 bases short, with 17 bases between. CDR1 is DFQATT and CDR2 is SNEGSKA in the germline V gene (reference sequence). There are 17 residues in the CDR3. The CDR3 bases are TGCAGTGCTAGACCCCAACGACTAGGGAGCTCCTACAATGAGCAGTTCTTC. Its protein product is CSARPQRLGSSYNEQFF.

This clonotype came up many times. This chain connects TRBV12-3 or TRBV12-4 to TRBJ1-5; D is uncertain. The ends were cut back, 5 bases at V and 5 bases at J, with 19 bases in the middle. CDR3 length: 16 amino acids. CDR3 sequence (DNA): TGTGCCAGCAGTCCTTGGATTTCCGGAGTGGATCAGCCCCAGCATTTT. This codes for CASSPWISGVDQPQHF.

In this sample, this clonotype turned up many times. This chain links TRBV6-5 with TRBJ2-7, with unresolved D. Trimming took off 6 bases at V and 4 bases at J, with 13 bases between the two ends. From germline, CDR1 is MNHEY and CDR2 SVGAGI. The CDR3 runs 13 residues. As DNA, the CDR3 is TGTGCCAGCAGCGTCGGGTCTCGGTACGAGCAGTACTTC. Protein product: CASSVGSRYEQYF.

In the case of this clonotype: No conserved phenylalanine or tryptophan is present at the end of the CDR3, so a read error is the likely explanation. The rearrangement uses TRBV5-1 and TRBJ2-5; 7 nucleotides align to TRBD2. The end of the DNA is better explained by TRBJ2-7, so the J call may be wrong. The CDR3 has 13 amino acids. The V gene's germline CDR1 is SGHRS and CDR2 YFSETQ. The CDR3 sequence is CASSSGEGYEQYY. The CDR3 DNA follows: TGCGCCAGCAGCTCGGGGGAGGGCTACGAGCAGTACTAC.

As DNA, the CDR3 is TGCGCCAGCAGCCAAGTTGTTGGGGACCGCCCCAACGAGCAGTACTTC. Its protein is CASSQVVGDRPNEQYF. The rearrangement joins TRBV4-3 to TRBJ2-7; perhaps D is TRBD1 or TRBD2 (5 bases each). With 1 base removed from V and 5 bases from J, the gap between germline ends came to 18 bases. This CDR3 comprises 16 residues. CDR1 and CDR2 from the germline V gene are LGHNA and YSLEER.

The rearrangement uses TRBV7-7 and TRBJ1-6, with D possibly matching TRBD1 (6 bases). Trimming cost V 4 bases and J 9 bases, with 13 bases left between them. The CDR3 sequence is 14 residues long. Germline V lookup: CDR1 SSHAT, CDR2 FNYEAQ (reference sequence). The CDR3 bases are TGTGCCAGCAGCTCGGGGGGCATCGGTTCACCCCTCCACTTT. Its protein product is CASSSGGIGSPLHF.

This clonotype was seen more than once but under ten times. The chain couples TRBV18 to TRBJ2-5; no reliable D call. V lost 3 bases, J lost 2 bases, and 16 bases lay in between. The CDR3 spans 16 residues. Looked up from germline, CDR1 is KGHSH and CDR2 is LQKENI. The CDR3 coding sequence is TGTGCCAGCTCACCTCCCGGACCGGCCGGGCAAGAGACCCAGTACTTC. Protein sequence: CASSPPGPAGQETQYF.

This clonotype was counted at least ten times. This sequence joins TRBV30 and TRBJ2-6; no definite D call. Trimming removed 2 bases from V and 2 bases from J, with 10 bases in between. The CDR3 contains 15 residues. CDR1 is GTSNPN, CDR2 SVGIG, per germline (reference sequence). CDR3 nucleotides: TGTGCCTGGAGTCCGCTTCCGGCTGGGGCCAACGTCCTGACTTTC. Its translation is CAWSPLPAGANVLTF.

At least ten counts were recorded for this clonotype. The chain links TRBV5-1 to TRBJ2-7; 8 nucleotides agree with TRBD1. The trim removed 0 bases at V and 3 bases at J, leaving 5 bases unmatched. The germline gives CDR1 SGHRS, CDR2 YFSETQ. This CDR3 has 15 amino acids. Here the CDR3 reads CASSLVRTGYYEQYF. As DNA, the CDR3 is TGCGCCAGCAGCTTGGTTAGGACAGGGTACTACGAGCAGTACTTC.

This clonotype was seen a few times. This rearrangement joins TRBV10-3 to TRBJ1-1; TRBD1 is a possible D gene (5 bases). The CDR3 runs 14 residues. CDR1 is ENHRY and CDR2 is SYGVKD in the germline V gene. V lost 6 bases and J lost 4, with 15 bases in between. The CDR3, as DNA: TGTGCCATCAGGGGGGGGTCCATGAGCACTGAAGCTTTCTTT. Translating gives CAIRGGSMSTEAFF.

This clonotype was observed a few times. Compared with germline, one end of the junction differs, possibly owing to a read error. V gene TRBV27 combines with J gene TRBJ2-1, with a tentative D call TRBD1 (5 bases). CDR3 size: 13 residues. CDR1 is MNHEY and CDR2 is SMNVEV in the germline V gene (reference sequence). The CDR3 is CATRIGAGNEQFF. DNA of the CDR3: TGTGCCACCCGAATAGGGGCAGGGAATGAACAGTTCTTC.

The table lists this clonotype with a few counts. The chain combines TRBV29-1 with TRBJ2-1; D is undetermined. Germline V gene lookup returns CDR1 SQVTM and CDR2 ANQGSEA. This CDR3 comprises 13 residues. V lost 3 bases and J 0 bases, leaving 6 bases between the germline ends. This chain's CDR3 is CSVDPSSYNEQFF. The CDR3 DNA is TGCAGCGTTGACCCTAGCTCCTACAATGAGCAGTTCTTC.

This clonotype was counted between two and nine times. The chain recombines TRBV9 with TRBJ2-1; D perhaps matches TRBD2 (6 bases). Trimming removed 3 bases at V and 5 bases at J, with 15 bases between. The CDR3 covers 15 residues. The V gene's germline CDR1 is SGDLS and CDR2 YYNGEE. The CDR3 here is CASSETSGSNNEQFF. CDR3 sequence (DNA): TGTGCCAGCAGCGAGACCTCCGGGAGTAACAATGAGCAGTTCTTC.

This clonotype showed up just a few times. CDR3 coding DNA: TGTGCCAGCAGTGCCATAGTAGGTTCGGATACGCAGTATTTT. It codes for CASSAIVGSDTQYF. The chain couples TRBV2 to TRBJ2-3; D gene ambiguous. Germline V gene sequence: CDR1 SNHLY, CDR2 FYNNEI. The CDR3 covers 14 residues. Trimming pared 4 bases from V and 6 bases from J, leaving 14 bases between. The entire variable domain, with the rest obtained from reference TRBV2 and TRBJ2-3, is as follows: EPEVTQTPSHQVTQMGQEVILRCVPISNHLYFYWYRQILGQKVEFLVSFYNNEISEKSEIFDDQFSVERPDGSNFTLKIRSTKLEDSAMYFCASSAIVGSDTQYFGPGTRLTVL.